This T cell receptor beta chain emerged from a study of cytomegalovirus exposure and HLA in healthy donors. Study outcomes and limitations: A prior analysis recorded that most TCR beta V segments were productive about 90% or about 30% of the time.

Concerning this clone itself: The antigen is undetermined. A read error may produce the germline difference seen at one junction end.

Primers for the PCR totalled 60 Vbeta and 13 Jbeta. This table comes from immunoSEQ multiplex PCR, and its TCRdb copy is limited to in-frame clones, with some not included. The repertoire holds about 190,000 clones, roughly 77% seen once, with about 1.6% in the top ten. CDR3 length equals 15 residues. Germline values: CDR1 SSHAT, CDR2 FNYEAQ (reference sequence). The material sequenced was PBMCs. The source of this sequence is a woman in her fifties or sixties in good health and CMV-seronegative. V is TRBV7-7 and J is TRBJ2-7; tentative D call: TRBD2 (6 bases). The CDR3 region has the DNA TGTGCTAGCAGCTTAGCAGTCGGGGGAGCATACGAGCAGTACTTC. Protein: CASSLAVGGAYEQYF.